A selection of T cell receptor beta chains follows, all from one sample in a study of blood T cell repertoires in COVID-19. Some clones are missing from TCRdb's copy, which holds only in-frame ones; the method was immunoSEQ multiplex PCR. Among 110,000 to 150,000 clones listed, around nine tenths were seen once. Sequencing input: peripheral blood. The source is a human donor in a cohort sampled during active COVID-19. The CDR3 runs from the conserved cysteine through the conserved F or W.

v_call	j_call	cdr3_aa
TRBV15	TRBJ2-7	CATSGVLGGTGIYEQYF
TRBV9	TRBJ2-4	CASSATGENIQYF
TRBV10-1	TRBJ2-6	CASISTIAGVAGANVLTF
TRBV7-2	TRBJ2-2	CASSRTLSRNTGELFF
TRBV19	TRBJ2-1	CASNRDRSTYNEQFF
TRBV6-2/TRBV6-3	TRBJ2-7	CASSSGTSGQYEQYF
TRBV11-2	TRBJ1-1	CASSLGSLRTEAFF
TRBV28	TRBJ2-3	CASSAGLAGVTDTQYF
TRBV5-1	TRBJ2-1	CASSWTSGDINEQFF
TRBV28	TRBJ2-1	CASAVPGSSYNEQFF
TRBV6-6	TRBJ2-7	CASSPGQGIIEQYF
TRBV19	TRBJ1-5	CASRGGQTDQPQHF
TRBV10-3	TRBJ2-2	CAMAGQVTGELFF
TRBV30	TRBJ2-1	CAWSRGGTSGGYNEQFF
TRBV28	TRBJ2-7	CASRQGPSYEQYF
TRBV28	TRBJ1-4	CASSSSGTGSEKLFF
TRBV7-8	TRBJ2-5	CASSLAGQGAGETQYF
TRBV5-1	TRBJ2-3	CASSLGGGGTDTQYF
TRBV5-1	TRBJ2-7	CASSLGETGLPYEQYF
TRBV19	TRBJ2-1	CASSVILGNEQFF
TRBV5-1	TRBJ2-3	CASSFRRGDQDTQYF
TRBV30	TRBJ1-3	CAWSQGSSGNTIYF
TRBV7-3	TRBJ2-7	CASSLQGGDEQYF
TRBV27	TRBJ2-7	CASSLGPGQGTYEQYF
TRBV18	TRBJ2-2	CASGPGLTNTGELFF
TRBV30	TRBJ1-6	CAWSYIPYNSPLHF
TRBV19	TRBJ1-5	CASIPTGTGAFQPQHF
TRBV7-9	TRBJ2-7	CASSFRGGYYEQYF
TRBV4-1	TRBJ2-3	CASSQDSPSGRAQYF
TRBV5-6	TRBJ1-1	CASSLFGDRGTTEAFF
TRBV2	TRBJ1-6	CATKDRASSPLHF
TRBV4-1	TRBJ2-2	CASSQAGVGTGELFF
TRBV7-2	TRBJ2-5	CASSSDRGTQETQYF
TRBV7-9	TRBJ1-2	CASSHGQDINGYTF
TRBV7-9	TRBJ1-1	CASRTGFAEAFF
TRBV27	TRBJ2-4	CASRKTGDENIQYF
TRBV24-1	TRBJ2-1	CATSDFRAGVLSNEQFF
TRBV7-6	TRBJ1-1	CASSLGTGSGETFF
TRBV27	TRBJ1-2	CASSQTGGRGYTF
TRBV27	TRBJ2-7	CASSSPGSSYEQYF
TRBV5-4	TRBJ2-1	CASSLNPGEQFF
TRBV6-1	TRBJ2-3	CASSEGQITDTQYF
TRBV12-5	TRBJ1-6	CASGLVVAREGSPLHF
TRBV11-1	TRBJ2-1	CASSLDTHGYYNEQFF
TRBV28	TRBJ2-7	CASSLGGAGNYEQYF
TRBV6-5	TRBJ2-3	CASEQGPHADTQYF
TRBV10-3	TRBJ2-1	CAIREGLAGGNEQFF
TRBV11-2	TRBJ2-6	CASSGEGSGANVLTF
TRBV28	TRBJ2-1	CATKGYSGSYNEQFF
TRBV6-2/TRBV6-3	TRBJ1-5	CASSWDRDRGRSNQPQHF
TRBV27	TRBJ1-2	CASSQTRTGGFYGYTF
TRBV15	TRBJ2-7	CATSRGSGSYEQYF
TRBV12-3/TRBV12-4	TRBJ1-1	CASGDTSNTEAFF